This T cell receptor (beta chain) was profiled in a study of T cell responses to AZD1222 COVID-19 vaccine. With regard to this clone: Its antigen is not known.

The germline V gene has CDR1 LGHDT and CDR2 YNNKEL (reference sequence). V shed 4 bases and J shed 4 bases, with 13 bases lying between them. The CDR3 length is 14 residues. Study-wide findings and caveats: Spike as a whole was targeted by vaccine-associated CD4 TCRs, dominant at 160-218 and 743-854. Scientists sampled the repertoires only once the peak T cell response had passed. Baseline seropositivity characterized only 5 to 7 AZD1222 recipients.

Generated by immunoSEQ multiplex PCR, the TCRdb table keeps only in-frame clones and is missing some. Seen here are about 270,000 clones, around 92% observed once, and the top ten hold around 0.6%. This receptor was identified in an adult who received the AZD1222 COVID-19 vaccine. The input for sequencing was peripheral blood, taken 28 days after the second AZD1222 dose. The chain employs TRBV3-1 (or the pseudogene TRBV3-2) and TRBJ1-2, with D possibly being TRBD1 (5 bases). The CDR3 DNA follows: TGTGCCAGCAGCCTCCGTTGGCAGGGCTATGGCTACACCTTC. This codes for CASSLRWQGYGYTF.